This entry is about one TCR beta chain. This clonotype was seen repeatedly, ten times or more. Its antigen is not yet known. Per-base qualities were not stored, and no clone one base away is much larger. Library preparation used multiplex PCR. Sequencing was carried out with an Illumina HiSeq 4000. iRepertoire HTBI primers and Arm-PCR amplification of CDR3 regions were used to construct TCR beta libraries. PCR products were gel purified before sequencing. The authors' analysis ran thus. A total of roughly 65 TRBV and 14 TRBJ segments were identified across samples and were used for gene usage analysis of CDR3 amino acid clonotypes. Filtered high-quality paired reads were merged into contigs using COPE and FqMerger. BLAST was used to align contigs to the IMGT TRBV, TRBD and TRBJ reference genes, and CDR3 was defined following IMGT. Any clonotype with a frequency above 0.1% was classified as a highly expanded clone. Shannon entropy served as the measure of repertoire diversity, while the Gini coefficient captured V-J evenness. Public clonotypes were defined as clonotypes shared by more than one individual. Starting from the raw public reads, TCRdb applied fastp trimming at Q25, assembled clones with MiXCR and retained in-frame beta chains. Identical CDR3 protein sequences are pooled into one entry, listed with their most common genes and DNA. TCRdb assigned the V and J calls; the authors' analysis was not used. Across this sample there are roughly 360,000 distinct CDR3 sequences, with roughly 10% seen only once. Under 20% of the sample rests with the top ten.

The data stem from a study of regulatory T cells in long-lasting Graves disease (dated by TCRdb to the early 2020s). Broadly, across the study: Patients with newly diagnosed Graves' disease had been on antithyroid drugs for under 3 months. TCR sequencing covered some 13 persistent and about 20 newly diagnosed Graves' disease patients, some 33 samples in total. Peripheral blood TCR sequencing and RNA sequencing compared persistent Graves' disease patients with newly diagnosed Graves' disease patients. The study was conducted in China and was registered as a clinical trial. General findings and caveats noted by the study authors: As a limitation, the authors acknowledged that the small sample size may reduce accuracy. Compared with newly diagnosed patients, patients with persistent Graves' disease had lower TCR Shannon entropy and fewer highly expanded clones, which suggests clonal expansion. Preferential use of TRBV28, TRBJ1-2 and TRBJ2-5 was observed in persistent disease, whereas TRBV20-1 and TRBJ2-1 were favored in newly diagnosed disease. Sequencing and analysis were limited to the TCR beta chain. Only peripheral blood was studied, because thyroid tissue, the primary lesion, was inaccessible. A larger number of public clonotypes was shared among persistent patients (about 2,700) than among newly diagnosed patients (approximately 930).

Taken from the germline V gene (reference sequence), the CDR1 and CDR2 loops are DFQATT and SNEGSKA. Reading from cysteine to phenylalanine, the CDR3 counts 11 amino acids. Of the read, only the CDR3 DNA is kept; its 33 bases are in frame from base 1. Relative to germline, V is 6 bases shorter and J is 5 bases shorter, with 9 bases between their ends. The time point label here, explained by the study, means: newly diagnosed GD, antithyroid drugs for less than 3 months. For both TCR sequencing and RNA sequencing, RNA was extracted from PBMCs in TRIzol. The diagnosis of Graves' disease followed American Thyroid Association guidelines. Recruitment of patients was carried out at an endocrinology department in Xi'an, China. From each patient, about 8.9 milliliters of peripheral blood was collected into an EDTA anticoagulant tube. Ficoll Paque Plus density gradient separation was used to isolate PBMCs, and no further T cell sorting was performed. An Agilent 2100 Bioanalyzer and agarose gel were used to check RNA quality, and a NanoDrop 2000 was used to measure RNA concentration.

The data were also submitted as part of a second study, on T cells in Graves' hyperthyroidism and ophthalmopathy. The second study, in turn, reports: A patient counted as having stable Graves' hyperthyroidism if no progression to ophthalmopathy occurred over 18 months of follow-up. Hyperthyroidism patients were aged 18 to 65 years and newly diagnosed, with disease duration of less than 2 months. Patients with uncontrolled infections, other autoimmune diseases, pregnancy or lactation were excluded. Diagnoses relied on clinical symptoms, serum thyroxine and TRAb, thyroid ultrasound and orbital computed tomography. The first round of RT-PCR for the TCR CDR3 was performed with the HTBI primer set and the Qiagen OneStep RT-PCR kit. Blood samples also contained most of the expanded thyroid clonotypes (frequency above 0.001), which suggests that blood repertoires may reflect thyroid immune responses. A model built on a 13 V-J signature distinguished ophthalmopathy from stable hyperthyroidism, reaching 85% to 90% sensitivity and around 81% specificity in cross-validation and 80%/75% in testing. In validation, the model predicted progression to ophthalmopathy a median of around 6.5 months before onset, with approximately 70% sensitivity and 72.22% specificity. TCR V-J signatures able to tell the groups apart were searched for in a discovery cohort of 95 or so patients, of whom around 43 had Graves' ophthalmopathy and about 60 had stable Graves' hyperthyroidism. Prospective prediction of ophthalmopathy was tested in an independent validation cohort consisting of fewer than 20 hyperthyroidism patients and over 15 patients who later progressed to ophthalmopathy. The approximately 90 discovery patients were randomly split 7:3 into training and test sets. The study also compared thyroid tissue and blood T-cell repertoires from five or six Graves' hyperthyroidism patients. After sampling, hyperthyroidism patients received methimazole starting at 30 mg daily, and ophthalmopathy patients received high-dose intravenous methylprednisolone. Libraries were constructed in a second round of multiplex PCR, after which size selection and purification were carried out. Sequencing of the libraries was done on an Illumina HiSeq2000 using paired-end 100 bp reads. Raw data were processed with SOAPnuke, discarding reads with adapters, uncalled bases, mean Phred below 15, or no exact constant-primer or identifier match. COPE v1.2.5 was used to merge high-quality paired reads, and clonotypes were defined as unique nucleotide sequences. Clonotypes were aligned to IMGT TRBV, TRBD and TRBJ reference segments using MiTCR v1.1. The analysis included only V-J combinations with a frequency above 0.0001, which together covered 98% to 99.2% of the repertoires. The TCS score was defined as the ratio of F50 (clonal expansion) to E x V (chaos), calculated using BLOSUM62-based TCRdist between CDR3 peptides within each V-J. Welch's t-statistics and random forest reduced roughly 500 V-J features to 13, which were used in a naive Bayes classifier (R e1071). Sample size was not statistically predetermined, and blinding of investigators to group allocation was not performed. The paper reports TCR Vbeta CDR3 sequencing of approximately 140 peripheral blood samples: approximately 41 ophthalmopathy, about 75 hyperthyroidism and approximately 17 progressor patients.

This clonotype originated in a woman younger than 35 with Graves disease. Donor details come from another sample of the same person, matched by shared clones. This sequence uses TRBV20-1 and TRBJ2-3; the D gene cannot be named for sure. This sample comprised peripheral blood mononuclear cells (PBMCs), obtained at new diagnosis, from a patient treated with antithyroid drugs. The DNA is TGCAGTGCGTGGGAAGGAGATACGCAGTATTTT. It translates to CSAWEGDTQYF.